This TCR beta chain came from a study of monozygotic twins with inflammatory bowel disease. The germline V gene has CDR1 DFQATT and CDR2 SNEGSKA (reference sequence). CDR3 length: 15 residues. TCRdb re-called the 5' RACE reads; one entry per CDR3 protein, DNA not given. This sample's table has about 380,000 distinct CDR3 sequences. The clonotype was recovered from a human donor with ulcerative colitis or Crohn's disease, or a healthy co-twin of an affected twin (not recorded which). Sequenced material: blood. The chain links TRBV20-1 to TRBJ2-5; without DNA, the TCRdb call of TRBD2 cannot be checked. CDR3 sequence: CSAMNSGTSEETQYF.